A single T cell receptor (beta chain) is shown here with its context. Its antigen remains unknown. These data come from a study of CXCR3-negative and CXCR3-positive naive CD8 T cells. Points from the study as a whole: The study found comparably high diversity in both naive subsets and much lower diversity in memory CD8+ cells. CXCR3-positive naive cells carried more hydrophobic TRB CDR3s than CXCR3-negative ones.

CDR3 length: 14 amino acids. The germline gives CDR1 SGDLS, CDR2 YYNGEE. UMI-labeled 5' RACE TRB cDNA libraries were prepared from the cells. From its re-call of the 5' RACE reads, TCRdb lists each CDR3 protein once, without DNA. The sample data list 130,000 or so distinct CDR3 sequences. Sequencing was done on a sample of naive CXCR3- CD8+ T cells from blood. Described subset: CD45RO-CCR7+CD27+CD95- naive CD8+ T cells lacking CXCR3 (TNR3-). This clonotype was obtained from a human donor in good health. Some clones in this sample may be carry-over from other donors' samples. The chain is built from TRBV9 and TRBJ1-1. The CDR3 is CASSPGTAEPEAFF.